The 2 T cell receptor beta chains below were found in one sample sequenced in a study of T cells after yellow fever vaccination. TCRdb re-called the 5' RACE reads through MiXCR, storing one row per CDR3 protein. The sample has around 230,000 distinct CDR3 sequences; around 6.7% are singletons. Sample: CD4+ T cells sorted from PBMCs, taken on the day of the yellow fever booster vaccination. These TCRs come from a man between 25 and 39 years old who received the YFV17D yellow fever vaccine.

This rearrangement joins TRBV7-2 to TRBJ1-2, with 10 bases lining up with TRBD1. J gave up 6 bases and V 5 bases, and 3 bases lay outside the gene matches. The length of the CDR3 is 13 residues. Germline CDR1 and CDR2: SGHTA and FQGNSA. Here the CDR3 reads CASSPGQGNGYTF. DNA for the CDR3: TGTGCCAGCAGCCCGGGACAGGGGAATGGCTACACCTTC.

This sequence joins TRBV7-9 and TRBJ2-7, with D hard to call. This CDR3 contains 13 residues. The ends were cut back, 5 bases at V and 7 bases at J, with 15 bases in the middle. Germline V gene lookup returns CDR1 SEHNR and CDR2 FQNEAQ (reference sequence). CDR3 residues: CASSQPATREQYF. CDR3 DNA sequence: TGTGCCAGCAGCCAGCCCGCTACTCGGGAGCAGTACTTC.